This T cell receptor (beta chain) was identified in a study of T cells in tumors after PD-1 blockade. Study overall: Prior checkpoint blockade, systemic immunosuppressant use, or anti-cancer therapy within 4 weeks excluded patients.

The study, taken as a whole, reports: Peripheral recruitment is suggested, as some novel exhausted tumor clones were in pre-treatment blood.

Input was roughly 550 ng to 6,004 ng of genomic DNA from tumor or blood. Germline-derived CDR1 and CDR2 are SGHNT and YYREEE (reference sequence). The CDR3 covers 13 residues. V lost 0 bases to trimming and J lost 4 bases, with 7 bases between them. Produced via immunoSEQ multiplex PCR; TCRdb's table is partial and in-frame only. Of about 15,000 clones in the sample, over 75% were seen once. Regarding this clone: The antigen remains unidentified.

Sequenced material: PBMCs, taken after anti-PD-1 treatment. This chain uses TRBV5-4 with TRBJ2-5; no firm D call. The clonotype originates from a human donor with basal cell carcinoma. The CDR3 coding sequence is TGTGCCAGCAGCTTGGCACCTGCAGAGACCCAGTACTTC. This gives the protein CASSLAPAETQYF.